This T cell receptor beta chain stems from a study of beta chain features in type 1 diabetes. General study findings and limits: PCR may have favored shorter templates equally in patients and controls.

Expressed TCRB transcripts were sequenced because the isolated RNA had all been reverse transcribed beforehand. Clones were read by immunoSEQ multiplex PCR, and TCRdb kept only the in-frame ones, dropping some. The sample consists of about 180,000 clones, about 13% of them appearing once. Donors contributed one heparinised blood draw apiece, averaging approximately 100 mL. Germline CDR1 is MDHEN and CDR2 is SYDVKM. The CDR3 totals 16 residues. The ends lost 3 bases at V and 5 bases at J; junction bases unmatched: 9. This clone has just a few counts. What it recognizes is unknown. The specimen sequenced was central memory CD4+ T cells from blood. The receptor's source is a young woman in good health. The chain links TRBV28 to TRBJ1-5; 8 bases align to TRBD1. The CDR3 loop reads CASSFRQGARDQPQHF. The CDR3 DNA is TGTGCCAGCAGTTTTCGGCAGGGGGCACGGGATCAGCCCCAGCATTTT.